The sample holds many counts of the clone carrying this TCR beta chain. Its antigen remains unidentified. Repertoires were generated with immunoSEQ multiplex PCR, while TCRdb's copy carries only in-frame clones and drops some. The sample lists 20,000 to 30,000 clones, none appearing once, the ten largest making up about 4.2%. These data originate in a study of T cells after posttransplantation cyclophosphamide. Notes on the study in general: Donor-recipient repertoire similarity was low at 1-2 months, rising over year one.

This TCR was sampled from a woman between 45 and 60 years old in good health, CMV-negative, and a related stem cell transplant donor. Input material: PBMCs.

CDR3 protein: CASSRGTSGNNEQFF. As DNA, the CDR3 is TGTGCCAGCAGCCGAGGGACTAGCGGAAACAATGAGCAGTTCTTC. This chain joins TRBV6-5 and TRBJ2-1; 11 nucleotides match TRBD2. Germline V gives CDR1 MNHEY, CDR2 SVGAGI. This CDR3 spans 15 amino acids. V gave up 6 bases and J gave up 5 bases; unmatched junction bases: 6.